The next 8 T cell receptor beta chains were all read from a single sample in a study of blood T cells in healthy people across ages. The use of a sample-barcoded 5' primer and a J-beta primer mix characterized a second PCR of about 7 to 12 cycles. TCRdb re-derived calls from the 5' RACE reads in MiXCR, one entry per CDR3 protein. The sample has roughly 560,000 distinct CDR3 sequences, nearly 25% seen once. These same data were also listed under a study on T cells of mothers and their children.

Specimen: blood. Source of these receptors: a boy younger than 18 in good health.

The chain has TRBV4-2 and TRBJ2-7; 7 bases match TRBD2. With 0 bases clipped from V and 2 bases from J, the junction kept 13 bases outside the gene matches. Germline CDR1 is LGHNA and CDR2 is YNFKEQ. CDR3 length equals 18 residues. CDR3 coding DNA: TGTGCCAGCAGCCAAGACCAGCTGACTCTAGCGGCAACCTACGAGCAGTACTTC. Translating it yields CASSQDQLTLAATYEQYF.

The rearrangement uses TRBV27 and TRBJ2-5; the D gene could be TRBD1 or TRBD2 (5 bases each). Germline CDR1 and CDR2: MNHEY and SMNVEV (reference sequence). V lost 3 bases and J 13 bases, leaving 15 bases between the germline ends. There are 12 residues in the CDR3. The DNA of the CDR3 is TGTGCCAGCAGTTTTGGGGGATACGAGCGGTACTTC. Amino acid sequence: CASSFGGYERYF.

This chain connects TRBV20-1 to TRBJ2-1; 9 bases map to TRBD2. CDR1 DFQATT and CDR2 SNEGSKA come from the germline V gene (reference sequence). CDR3 length: 13 amino acids. The V gene end was trimmed by 3 bases and the J gene end by 8 bases; junction bases not matched to a gene: 5. The CDR3 DNA is TGCAGTGCTAGTAGCGGGAGATTCTATGAGCAGTTCTTC. Translation gives CSASSGRFYEQFF.

This clonotype was found a few times. This chain joins TRBV3-1 and TRBJ1-1, with a tentative D call TRBD1 (6 bases). CDR3 length: 15 amino acids. Deletions cut 3 bases from V and 1 base from J, with 12 bases between. CDR1 is LGHDT, CDR2 YNNKEL, per germline (reference sequence). CDR3 DNA: TGTGCCAGCAGCCATAGCCCAGGGGCGAACACTGAAGCTTTCTTT. Translating gives CASSHSPGANTEAFF.

This clonotype has just a few counts. V is TRBV7-9 and J is TRBJ2-7; 9 nucleotides match TRBD1. The CDR3 consists of 15 residues. V gave up 6 bases and J gave up 1 base; unmatched junction bases: 7. Germline V gene sequence: CDR1 SEHNR, CDR2 FQNEAQ (reference sequence). CDR3 residues: CASRTPGQGSYEQYF. The CDR3, as DNA: TGTGCCAGCAGAACCCCGGGACAGGGATCCTACGAGCAGTACTTC.

V and J are TRBV7-8 and TRBJ2-1; D uncertain. Germline values: CDR1 SGHVS, CDR2 FQNEAQ. The ends were cut back, 5 bases at V and 0 bases at J, with 11 bases in the middle. The CDR3 runs to 15 residues. CDR3 region: CASSPRASSYNEQFF. Written as DNA, the CDR3 is TGTGCCAGCAGCCCTAGAGCGAGCTCCTACAATGAGCAGTTCTTC.

There are a few counts of this clonotype. V is TRBV3-1 and J is TRBJ2-7; 7 positions match TRBD1. The V segment lost 1 base and the J segment 3 bases; nucleotides outside the gene matches: 9. Germline values: CDR1 LGHDT, CDR2 YNNKEL (reference sequence). This CDR3 is built from 16 residues. The CDR3 loop reads CASSQGDSASIYEQYF. Written as DNA, the CDR3 is TGTGCCAGCAGCCAAGGGGACAGTGCGTCAATCTACGAGCAGTACTTC.

The CDR3 DNA follows: TGTGCCAGCAGACTCCGGTGGGAGTATACGGGCTACACCTTC. Protein: CASRLRWEYTGYTF. The rearrangement joins TRBV2 to TRBJ1-2; no clear D gene. The CDR3 extends over 14 amino acids. V was cut by 6 bases and J by 8 bases, with 19 bases left in between. Germline CDR1 reads SNHLY; CDR2 reads FYNNEI.